These T cell receptor beta chains were read from a single sample in a study of cytomegalovirus exposure and HLA in healthy donors. The repertoire was sequenced with immunoSEQ multiplex PCR; TCRdb's copy has only in-frame clones and lacks some. The table includes some 130,000 clones, over 60% detected once. Sequenced input: PBMCs. These receptors were taken from a man aged 25-45 years in good health and CMV-seronegative. CDR3s include the opening cysteine and the closing phenylalanine or tryptophan. A D gene is named only where the DNA matches it firmly. Only part of the rows carry a size: once, few, many, or a class if the clone is expanded.

cdr3_aa: CASRFDQGVQETQYF
cdr3_nt: TGCGCCAGCAGGTTCGACCAGGGGGTCCAAGAGACCCAGTACTTC
clone_size: -
j_call: TRBJ2-5
d_call: TRBD1
v_call: TRBV4-1

cdr3_aa: CASSEGTTPDTQYF
cdr3_nt: TGTGCCAGCAGTGAAGGTACCACTCCAGATACGCAGTATTTT
clone_size: -
j_call: TRBJ2-3
d_call: -
v_call: TRBV2

cdr3_aa: CASSYNRGLYTGELFF
cdr3_nt: TGTGCCAGCAGTTACAACAGGGGGCTTTATACCGGGGAGCTGTTTTTT
clone_size: -
j_call: TRBJ2-2
d_call: TRBD1
v_call: TRBV6-5

cdr3_aa: CATHSGTGFEELFF
cdr3_nt: TGTGCCACCCACTCCGGGACAGGTTTCGAGGAGCTGTTTTTT
clone_size: -
j_call: TRBJ2-2
d_call: TRBD1
v_call: TRBV2

cdr3_aa: CASRAWSGGPSTDTQYF
cdr3_nt: TGTGCCAGCAGAGCCTGGTCTGGAGGGCCCAGCACAGATACGCAGTATTTT
clone_size: -
j_call: TRBJ2-3
d_call: -
v_call: TRBV7-9

cdr3_aa: CASRPDRGPGAFF
cdr3_nt: TGTGCCAGCAGACCGGACAGGGGGCCCGGAGCTTTCTTT
clone_size: -
j_call: TRBJ1-1
d_call: TRBD1
v_call: TRBV11-3

cdr3_aa: CASSGTGPDEQFF
cdr3_nt: TGTGCCAGCAGTGGGACAGGGCCCGACGAGCAGTTCTTC
clone_size: -
j_call: TRBJ2-1
d_call: TRBD1
v_call: TRBV25-1

cdr3_aa: CASSSQTGMGNIQYF
cdr3_nt: TGTGCCAGCAGTTCGCAAACAGGGATGGGAAACATTCAGTACTTC
clone_size: -
j_call: TRBJ2-4
d_call: -
v_call: TRBV6-6

cdr3_aa: CASSVTTNTEAFF
cdr3_nt: TGTGCCAGCAGTGTCACCACAAACACTGAAGCTTTCTTT
clone_size: few
j_call: TRBJ1-1
d_call: -
v_call: TRBV6-1

cdr3_aa: CASTQPGAGNYGYTF
cdr3_nt: TGTGCCAGCACCCAGCCCGGGGCGGGGAACTATGGCTACACCTTC
clone_size: -
j_call: TRBJ1-2
d_call: -
v_call: TRBV6-1

cdr3_aa: CASSLRGYGYTF
cdr3_nt: TGTGCCAGCAGTTTGCGGGGGTATGGCTACACCTTC
clone_size: once
j_call: TRBJ1-2
d_call: -
v_call: TRBV28

cdr3_aa: CASSHGGSRYEQYF
cdr3_nt: TGTGCCAGCAGTCATGGGGGGTCTCGATACGAGCAGTACTTC
clone_size: -
j_call: TRBJ2-7
d_call: -
v_call: TRBV27

cdr3_aa: CASCPDRRNTEAFF
cdr3_nt: TGTGCCAGCTGCCCGGACAGAAGAAACACTGAAGCTTTCTTT
clone_size: few
j_call: TRBJ1-1
d_call: -
v_call: TRBV6-6

cdr3_aa: CASSLARGWTEAFF
cdr3_nt: TGTGCCAGCAGCTTAGCCAGGGGTTGGACTGAAGCTTTCTTT
clone_size: -
j_call: TRBJ1-1
d_call: -
v_call: TRBV7-2

cdr3_aa: CAWSSGGAFF
cdr3_nt: TGTGCCTGGAGCTCAGGGGGGGCTTTCTTT
clone_size: -
j_call: TRBJ1-1
d_call: TRBD1
v_call: TRBV30

cdr3_aa: CASSFGGRAYNEQFF
cdr3_nt: TGTGCCAGCAGCTTCGGCGGGAGGGCCTACAATGAGCAGTTCTTC
clone_size: -
j_call: TRBJ2-1
d_call: TRBD2
v_call: TRBV7-2

cdr3_aa: CASGRAYEQYF
cdr3_nt: TGTGCCAGCGGGCGGGCCTACGAGCAGTACTTC
clone_size: -
j_call: TRBJ2-7
d_call: -
v_call: TRBV7-9

cdr3_aa: CASSQTTVRNEKLFF
cdr3_nt: TGCGCCAGCAGCCAGACGACAGTGAGGAATGAAAAACTGTTTTTT
clone_size: once
j_call: TRBJ1-4
d_call: -
v_call: TRBV4-1

cdr3_aa: CASSLVPFGQGADEQFF
cdr3_nt: TGCGCCAGCAGCTTGGTCCCCTTCGGACAGGGTGCGGATGAGCAGTTCTTC
clone_size: -
j_call: TRBJ2-1
d_call: TRBD1
v_call: TRBV5-1

cdr3_aa: CASSIASTGTGGGNTIYF
cdr3_nt: TGTGCCAGTAGTATAGCTTCTACCGGGACAGGAGGAGGAAACACCATATATTTT
clone_size: -
j_call: TRBJ1-3
d_call: TRBD1
v_call: TRBV19

cdr3_aa: CASSSSSGSYEQYF
cdr3_nt: TGTGCCAGCAGCTCATCCTCAGGGTCCTACGAGCAGTACTTC
clone_size: -
j_call: TRBJ2-7
d_call: -
v_call: TRBV6-1

cdr3_aa: CAISGTSGQETQYF
cdr3_nt: TGTGCCATCAGTGGGACTAGCGGCCAAGAGACCCAGTACTTC
clone_size: -
j_call: TRBJ2-5
d_call: TRBD2
v_call: TRBV10-3

cdr3_aa: CASSGRTVYGYTF
cdr3_nt: TGTGCCAGCAGTGGGAGGACAGTCTATGGCTACACCTTC
clone_size: -
j_call: TRBJ1-2
d_call: -
v_call: TRBV25-1

cdr3_aa: CASSGGAGANEQFF
cdr3_nt: TGTGCCAGCAGCGGGGGAGCGGGAGCAAATGAGCAGTTCTTC
clone_size: -
j_call: TRBJ2-1
d_call: TRBD2
v_call: TRBV11-3

cdr3_aa: CASSLADSGGYTF
cdr3_nt: TGTGCCAGCAGCTTGGCGGACTCTGGTGGCTACACCTTC
clone_size: -
j_call: TRBJ1-2
d_call: -
v_call: TRBV7-9

cdr3_aa: CASTGQGATDTQYF
cdr3_nt: TGTGCCAGCACGGGACAGGGAGCAACAGATACGCAGTATTTT
clone_size: few
j_call: TRBJ2-3
d_call: TRBD1
v_call: TRBV6-9

cdr3_aa: CAISELGTGVNTEAFF
cdr3_nt: TGTGCCATCAGTGAGCTGGGAACAGGGGTTAACACTGAAGCTTTCTTT
clone_size: -
j_call: TRBJ1-1
d_call: TRBD1
v_call: TRBV10-3

cdr3_aa: CASSIQGAATDTQYF
cdr3_nt: TGTGCCAGCAGCATACAGGGGGCGGCTACAGATACGCAGTATTTT
clone_size: -
j_call: TRBJ2-3
d_call: TRBD1
v_call: TRBV5-4

cdr3_aa: CASSDHHTGIDTQYF
cdr3_nt: TGTGCCAGCAGTGACCACCATACAGGGATAGATACGCAGTATTTT
clone_size: -
j_call: TRBJ2-3
d_call: -
v_call: TRBV6-1

cdr3_aa: CTSGRGGSSGELFF
cdr3_nt: TGTACCAGCGGCAGGGGCGGGAGTTCCGGGGAGCTGTTTTTT
clone_size: -
j_call: TRBJ2-2
d_call: -
v_call: TRBV9

cdr3_aa: CASSQDPGEQGPGYTF
cdr3_nt: TGCGCCAGCAGCCAAGATCCCGGGGAACAGGGACCTGGCTACACCTTC
clone_size: -
j_call: TRBJ1-2
d_call: -
v_call: TRBV4-1

cdr3_aa: CASSLPGSYEQYF
cdr3_nt: TGTGCCAGCAGTTTGCCAGGGTCCTACGAGCAGTACTTC
clone_size: few
j_call: TRBJ2-7
d_call: -
v_call: TRBV28

cdr3_aa: CASSQPVGGLSYNEQFF
cdr3_nt: TGCGCCAGCAGCCAGCCTGTAGGAGGGCTATCCTACAATGAGCAGTTCTTC
clone_size: -
j_call: TRBJ2-1
d_call: -
v_call: TRBV4-1

cdr3_aa: CASSIWTSSTDTQYF
cdr3_nt: TGTGCCAGTAGTATTTGGACTAGCAGCACAGATACGCAGTATTTT
clone_size: -
j_call: TRBJ2-3
d_call: TRBD2
v_call: TRBV19

cdr3_aa: CAWRGQAQETQYF
cdr3_nt: TGTGCCTGGAGAGGACAGGCCCAAGAGACCCAGTACTTC
clone_size: -
j_call: TRBJ2-5
d_call: TRBD1
v_call: TRBV30

cdr3_aa: CASSIDDEQYF
cdr3_nt: TGTGCCAGTAGTATAGACGACGAGCAGTACTTC
clone_size: -
j_call: TRBJ2-7
d_call: -
v_call: TRBV19

cdr3_aa: CASSEYRRIETQYF
cdr3_nt: TGTGCCAGCAGTGAATACAGGCGGATAGAGACCCAGTACTTC
clone_size: -
j_call: TRBJ2-5
d_call: -
v_call: TRBV6-1

cdr3_aa: CASSIRTSFTDTQYF
cdr3_nt: TGTGCCAGCAGCATCCGGACTAGTTTCACAGATACGCAGTATTTT
clone_size: -
j_call: TRBJ2-3
d_call: TRBD2
v_call: TRBV9

cdr3_aa: CASSPPSQGGYEQYF
cdr3_nt: TGTGCCAGCTCACCACCGTCACAGGGAGGGTACGAGCAGTACTTC
clone_size: -
j_call: TRBJ2-7
d_call: -
v_call: TRBV18

cdr3_aa: CASSSGLAGVDEQFF
cdr3_nt: TGTGCCAGCAGTTCGGGACTAGCGGGAGTGGATGAGCAGTTCTTC
clone_size: -
j_call: TRBJ2-1
d_call: TRBD2
v_call: TRBV6-1

cdr3_aa: CASSPGTGVRAEQYF
cdr3_nt: TGTGCCAGCAGCCCCGGGACAGGGGTTCGGGCCGAGCAGTACTTC
clone_size: -
j_call: TRBJ2-7
d_call: TRBD1
v_call: TRBV28